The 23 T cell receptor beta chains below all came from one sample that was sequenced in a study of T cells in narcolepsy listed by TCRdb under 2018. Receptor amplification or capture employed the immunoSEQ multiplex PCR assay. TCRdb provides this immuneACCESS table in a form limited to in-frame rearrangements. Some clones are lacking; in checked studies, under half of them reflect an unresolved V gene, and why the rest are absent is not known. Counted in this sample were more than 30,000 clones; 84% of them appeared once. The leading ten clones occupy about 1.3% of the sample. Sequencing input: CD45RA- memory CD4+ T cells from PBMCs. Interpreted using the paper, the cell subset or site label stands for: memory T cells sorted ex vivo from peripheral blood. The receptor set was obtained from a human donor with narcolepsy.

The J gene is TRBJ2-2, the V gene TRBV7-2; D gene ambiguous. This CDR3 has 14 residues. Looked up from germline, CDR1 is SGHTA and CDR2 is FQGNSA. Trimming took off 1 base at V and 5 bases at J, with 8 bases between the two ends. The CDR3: CASSLVRVTGELFF. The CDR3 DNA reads TGTGCCAGCAGCTTAGTTAGGGTTACCGGGGAGCTGTTTTTT.

The CDR3 DNA follows: TGCGCCAGCAGCTACGGAAATTCGGCAGGAGGGACACATAATTCACCCCTCCACTTT. Its translation: CASSYGNSAGGTHNSPLHF. The V and J genes are TRBV5-1 and TRBJ1-6; D perhaps matches TRBD1 (6 bases). CDR3 length equals 19 residues. The germline V and J ends were trimmed by 3 bases and 5 bases, with 24 bases remaining between them. Per the germline V gene, CDR1 is SGHRS and CDR2 is YFSETQ.

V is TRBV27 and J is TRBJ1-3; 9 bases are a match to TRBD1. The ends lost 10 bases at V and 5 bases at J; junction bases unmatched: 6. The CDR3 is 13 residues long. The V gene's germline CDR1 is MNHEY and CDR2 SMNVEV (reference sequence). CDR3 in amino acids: CATRGQGRNTIYF. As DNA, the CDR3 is TGTGCCACCAGAGGACAGGGGAGAAACACCATATATTTT.

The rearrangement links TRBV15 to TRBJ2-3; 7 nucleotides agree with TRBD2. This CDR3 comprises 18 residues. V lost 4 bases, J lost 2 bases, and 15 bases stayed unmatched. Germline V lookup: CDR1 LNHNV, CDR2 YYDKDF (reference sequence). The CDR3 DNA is TGTGCCACCAGCATAAAGACCGCGTTAGCGGGCCTCACAGATACGCAGTATTTT. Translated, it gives CATSIKTALAGLTDTQYF.

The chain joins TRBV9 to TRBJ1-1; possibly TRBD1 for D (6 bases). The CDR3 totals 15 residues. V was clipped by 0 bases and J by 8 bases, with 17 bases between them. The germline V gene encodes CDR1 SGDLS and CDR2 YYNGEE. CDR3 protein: CASSVDIGTINEAFF. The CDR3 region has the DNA TGTGCCAGCAGCGTAGATATAGGGACAATCAACGAAGCTTTCTTT.

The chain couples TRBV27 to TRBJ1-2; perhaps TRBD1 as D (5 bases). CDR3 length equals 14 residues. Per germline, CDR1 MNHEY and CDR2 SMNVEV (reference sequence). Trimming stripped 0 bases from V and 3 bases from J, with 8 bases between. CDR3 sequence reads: CASSLSWGDYGYTF. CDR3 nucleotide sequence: TGTGCCAGCAGTTTATCATGGGGGGACTATGGCTACACCTTC.

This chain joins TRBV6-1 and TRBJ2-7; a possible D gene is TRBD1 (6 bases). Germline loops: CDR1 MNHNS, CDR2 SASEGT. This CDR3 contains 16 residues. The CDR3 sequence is CASGEARTADSYEQYV. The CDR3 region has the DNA TGTGCCAGCGGTGAAGCTCGGACAGCGGATTCCTACGAGCAGTACGTC.

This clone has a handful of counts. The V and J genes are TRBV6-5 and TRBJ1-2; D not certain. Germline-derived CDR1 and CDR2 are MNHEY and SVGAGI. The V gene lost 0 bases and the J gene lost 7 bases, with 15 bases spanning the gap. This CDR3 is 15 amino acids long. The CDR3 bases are TGTGCCAGCAGTTACTCGCGGGGTCAGATCCCTGGCTACACCTTC. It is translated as CASSYSRGQIPGYTF.

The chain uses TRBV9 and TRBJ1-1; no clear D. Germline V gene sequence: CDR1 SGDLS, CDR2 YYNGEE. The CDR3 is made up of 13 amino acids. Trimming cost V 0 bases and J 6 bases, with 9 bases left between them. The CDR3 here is CASSVDLGAEAFF. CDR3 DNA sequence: TGTGCCAGCAGCGTAGACCTAGGAGCTGAAGCTTTCTTT.

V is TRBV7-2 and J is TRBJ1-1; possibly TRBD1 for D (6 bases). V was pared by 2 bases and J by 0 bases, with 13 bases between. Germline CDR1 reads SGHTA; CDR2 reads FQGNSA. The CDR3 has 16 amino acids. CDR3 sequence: CASSLFRDTMNTEAFF. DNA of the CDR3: TGTGCCAGCAGCTTATTTCGGGACACCATGAACACTGAAGCTTTCTTT.

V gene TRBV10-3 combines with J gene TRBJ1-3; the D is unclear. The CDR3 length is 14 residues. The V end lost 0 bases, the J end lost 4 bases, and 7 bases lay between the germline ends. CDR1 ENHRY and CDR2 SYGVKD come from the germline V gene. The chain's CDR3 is CAISESAGGNTIYF. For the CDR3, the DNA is TGTGCCATCAGTGAGTCCGCAGGCGGAAACACCATATATTTT.

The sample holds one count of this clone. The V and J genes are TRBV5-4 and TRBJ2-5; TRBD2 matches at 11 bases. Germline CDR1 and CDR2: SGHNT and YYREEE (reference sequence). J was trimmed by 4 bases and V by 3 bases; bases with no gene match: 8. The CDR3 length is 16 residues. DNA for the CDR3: TGTGCCAGCAGCTCTTGGTTTAGCGGGGGGGGAGAGACCCAGTACTTC. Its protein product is CASSSWFSGGGETQYF.

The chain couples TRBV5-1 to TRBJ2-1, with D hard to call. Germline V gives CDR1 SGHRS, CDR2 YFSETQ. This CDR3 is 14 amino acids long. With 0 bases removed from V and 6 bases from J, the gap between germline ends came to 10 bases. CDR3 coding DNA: TGCGCCAGCAGCTTGGGACAAAACCTCAATGAGCAGTTCTTC. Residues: CASSLGQNLNEQFF.

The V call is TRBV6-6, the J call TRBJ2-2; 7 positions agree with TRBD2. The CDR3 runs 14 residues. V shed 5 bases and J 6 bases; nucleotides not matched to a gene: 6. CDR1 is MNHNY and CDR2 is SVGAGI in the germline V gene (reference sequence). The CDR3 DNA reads TGTGCCAGCAGTCTCCTGACTAGCCCCGGGGAGCTGTTTTTT. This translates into CASSLLTSPGELFF.

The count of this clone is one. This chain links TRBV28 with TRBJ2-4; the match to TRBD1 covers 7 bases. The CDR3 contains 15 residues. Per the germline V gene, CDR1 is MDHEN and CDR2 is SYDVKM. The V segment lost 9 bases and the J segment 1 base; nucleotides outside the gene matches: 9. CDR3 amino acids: CASLGQAEAKNIQYF. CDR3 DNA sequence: TGTGCCAGTCTTGGACAGGCTGAGGCCAAAAACATTCAGTACTTC. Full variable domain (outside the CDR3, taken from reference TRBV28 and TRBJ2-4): DVKVTQSSRYLVKRTGEKVFLECVQDMDHENMFWYRQDPGLGLRLIYFSYDVKMKEKGDIPEGYSVSREKKERFSLILESASTNQTSMYLCASLGQAEAKNIQYFGAGTRLSVL.

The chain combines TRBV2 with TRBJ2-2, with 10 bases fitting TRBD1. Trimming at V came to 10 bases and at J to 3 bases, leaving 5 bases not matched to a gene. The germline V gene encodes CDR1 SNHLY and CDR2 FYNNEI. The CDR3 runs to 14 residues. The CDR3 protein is CATRTGGDTGELFF. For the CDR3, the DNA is TGTGCCACCAGGACAGGGGGTGACACCGGGGAGCTGTTTTTT.

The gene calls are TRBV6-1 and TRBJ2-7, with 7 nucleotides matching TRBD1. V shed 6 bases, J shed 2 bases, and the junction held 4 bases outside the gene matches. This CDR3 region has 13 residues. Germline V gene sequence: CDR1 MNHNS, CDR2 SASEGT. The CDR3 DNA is TGTGCCAGCAGCGCTGGGACAGCCTACGAGCAGTACGTC. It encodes CASSAGTAYEQYV.

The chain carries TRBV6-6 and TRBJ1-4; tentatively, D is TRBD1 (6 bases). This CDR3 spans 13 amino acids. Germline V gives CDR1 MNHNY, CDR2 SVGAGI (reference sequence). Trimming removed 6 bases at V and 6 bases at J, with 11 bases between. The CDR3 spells CASRGALDEKLFF. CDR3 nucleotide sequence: TGTGCCAGCAGGGGGGCACTTGATGAAAAACTGTTTTTT.

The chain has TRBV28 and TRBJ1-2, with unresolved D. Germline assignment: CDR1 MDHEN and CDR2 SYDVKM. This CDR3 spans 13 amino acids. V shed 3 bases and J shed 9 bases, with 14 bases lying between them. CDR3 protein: CASSLGILSSYTF. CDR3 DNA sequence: TGTGCCAGCAGTTTGGGGATTCTTAGCAGCTACACCTTC.

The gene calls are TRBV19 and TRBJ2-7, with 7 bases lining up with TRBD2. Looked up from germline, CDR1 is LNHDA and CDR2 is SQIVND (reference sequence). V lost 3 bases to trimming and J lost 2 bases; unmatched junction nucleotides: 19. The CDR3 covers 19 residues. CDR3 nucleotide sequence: TGTGCCAGTAGTATTGAGGGGAGGGCAGGAGATCCCTGGACCTACGAGCAGTACGTC. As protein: CASSIEGRAGDPWTYEQYV.

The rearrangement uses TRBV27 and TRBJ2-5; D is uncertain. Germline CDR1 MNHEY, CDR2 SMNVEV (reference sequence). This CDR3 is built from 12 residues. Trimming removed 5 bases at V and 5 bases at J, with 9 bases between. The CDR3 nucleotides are TGTGCCAGCAGTAGGTTTGCGGAGACCCAGTACTTC. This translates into CASSRFAETQYF.

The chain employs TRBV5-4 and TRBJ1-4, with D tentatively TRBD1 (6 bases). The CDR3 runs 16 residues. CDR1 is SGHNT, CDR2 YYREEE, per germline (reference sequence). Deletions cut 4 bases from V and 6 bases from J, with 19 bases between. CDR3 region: CASSGRGGGIDEKLFF. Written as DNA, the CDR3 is TGTGCCAGCAGCGGAAGGGGGGGCGGTATCGATGAAAAACTGTTTTTT.

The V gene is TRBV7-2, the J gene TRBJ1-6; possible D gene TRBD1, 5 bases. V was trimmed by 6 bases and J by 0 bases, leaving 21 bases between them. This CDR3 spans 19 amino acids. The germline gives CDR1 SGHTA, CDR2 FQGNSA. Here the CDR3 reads CASRTSGTGFSSYNSPLHF. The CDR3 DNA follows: TGTGCCAGCAGGACCTCCGGGACGGGATTTAGCTCCTATAATTCACCCCTCCACTTT.